These 29 T cell receptor beta chains were all obtained from the same sample, sequenced in a study of human T cells and chemical hapten exposure. Using its own MiXCR run on the RACE reads, TCRdb lists one record per CDR3 protein. This table has tens of thousands of distinct CDR3 sequences, less than 6% appearing once. Time point: healthy volunteer bleed at 6 weeks. Unfractionated whole blood was the source from which total RNA was extracted. What was sequenced was whole blood. The receptors derive from a human donor in good health. Some clones in this sample may be carry-over from other donors' samples.

This clonotype was observed many times. The J gene is TRBJ1-5, the V gene TRBV7-9; perhaps TRBD1 as D (5 bases). The CDR3 totals 14 residues. Germline V lookup: CDR1 SEHNR, CDR2 FQNEAQ (reference sequence). V lost 0 bases and J lost 9, with 12 bases in between. The CDR3 DNA reads as TGTGCCAGCAGCTTAGCGGACACGGACGGGCCCCAGCATTTT. It codes for CASSLADTDGPQHF.

The rearrangement links TRBV27 to TRBJ1-1; D uncertain. Germline loops: CDR1 MNHEY, CDR2 SMNVEV (reference sequence). V lost 0 bases and J lost 1, with 6 bases in between. The CDR3 covers 14 residues. In DNA form, the CDR3 reads TGTGCCAGCAGTTTATCGTGGGGGAACACTGAAGCTTTCTTT. Translation: CASSLSWGNTEAFF.

Ten or more counts support this clonotype. This chain uses TRBV7-8 with TRBJ2-1; 8 positions match TRBD2. Unmatched junction bases numbered 11, after V lost 1 base and J lost 3 bases. The CDR3 runs to 18 residues. Germline lookup yields CDR1 SGHVS and CDR2 FQNEAQ. The CDR3 sequence is CASSLVGSGIDFYNEQFF. CDR3 DNA: TGTGCCAGCAGCTTAGTGGGTAGCGGGATCGATTTCTACAATGAGCAGTTCTTC. The complete variable domain, with remaining parts taken from reference TRBV7-8 and TRBJ2-1, reads GAGVSQSPRYKVAKRGQDVALRCDPISGHVSLFWYQQALGQGPEFLTYFQNEAQLDKSGLPSDRFFAERPEGSVSTLKIQRTQQEDSAVYLCASSLVGSGIDFYNEQFFGPGTRLTVL.

This clonotype was found many times. This sequence joins TRBV11-2 and TRBJ2-3; D is possibly TRBD1 or TRBD2 (7 bases each). Germline V lookup: CDR1 SGHAT, CDR2 FQNNGV. The CDR3 is 14 amino acids. V lost 5 bases, J lost 3 bases, and 12 bases lay in between. CDR3 DNA: TGTGCCAGCAGCCGACAGGGACTAACAGATACGCAGTATTTT. It is translated as CASSRQGLTDTQYF.

The chain joins TRBV5-4 to TRBJ2-3, with D uncertain. V was shortened by 3 bases and J by 5 bases, with 7 bases between the two germline ends. Germline CDR1 reads SGHNT; CDR2 reads YYREEE (reference sequence). The CDR3 sequence is 12 residues long. DNA of the CDR3: TGTGCCAGCAGCTCCTACCTAGATACGCAGTATTTT. It translates to CASSSYLDTQYF.

The rearrangement joins TRBV12-3 or TRBV12-4 to TRBJ1-1; D not certain. The V end lost 6 bases, the J end lost 4 bases, and 15 bases lay between the germline ends. This CDR3 has 14 amino acids. The CDR3 protein is CASSPGGSGTEAFF. The CDR3 DNA reads as TGTGCCAGCAGCCCGGGCGGGAGTGGCACTGAAGCTTTCTTT.

This chain uses TRBV3-1 with TRBJ2-1, with TRBD2 matching over 9 bases. V lost 1 base, J lost 0 bases, and 7 bases stayed unmatched. The germline V gene has CDR1 LGHDT and CDR2 YNNKEL (reference sequence). CDR3 length: 18 amino acids. In DNA, the CDR3 is TGTGCCAGCAGCCAAGGGACTAGCGCCCAATACTCCTACAATGAGCAGTTCTTC. Protein sequence: CASSQGTSAQYSYNEQFF.

This clonotype was seen only a few times. CDR3 bases: TGTGCCAGCAGCGTAGATATGACTTACAATGAGCAGTTCTTC. Encoded protein: CASSVDMTYNEQFF. V usage is TRBV9 and J usage is TRBJ2-1, with unresolved D. CDR3 length: 14 amino acids. V shed 0 bases and J shed 4 bases, with 8 bases lying between them. CDR1 and CDR2 from the germline V gene are SGDLS and YYNGEE.

This clonotype was observed at least ten times. The chain combines TRBV5-1 with TRBJ1-1, with TRBD1 as a possible D gene (6 bases). The V end was cut by 1 base, the J end by 0 bases, with 7 bases between. This CDR3 spans 14 amino acids. Germline loops: CDR1 SGHRS, CDR2 YFSETQ. This CDR3 reads CASSLTGMNTEAFF. CDR3 DNA: TGCGCCAGCAGCTTGACAGGGATGAACACTGAAGCTTTCTTT. Supplemented by reference TRBV5-1 and TRBJ1-1, the full variable domain reads KAGVTQTPRYLIKTRGQQVTLSCSPISGHRSVSWYQQTPGQGLQFLFEYFSETQRNKGNFPGRFSGRQFSNSRSEMNVSTLELGDSALYLCASSLTGMNTEAFFGQGTRLTVV.

This clonotype was counted many times. The V and J genes are TRBV5-1 and TRBJ1-1, with D uncertain. The germline V and J ends were trimmed by 2 bases and 5 bases, with 13 bases remaining between them. Germline V gene lookup returns CDR1 SGHRS and CDR2 YFSETQ. The CDR3 runs to 14 residues. The CDR3 DNA reads TGCGCCAGCAGCTTAAGGTCGGTTCGGACTGAAGCTTTCTTT. Residues: CASSLRSVRTEAFF.

This clonotype has more than one count but fewer than ten. The chain recombines TRBV2 with TRBJ1-4, with no clear D. The length of the CDR3 is 14 residues. Trimming shortened V by 5 bases and J by 4 bases, and 11 bases separated the two germline ends. In germline, CDR1 is SNHLY, CDR2 FYNNEI. This CDR3 is CASSPGRHNEKLFF. CDR3 bases: TGTGCCAGCAGTCCTGGCCGGCATAATGAAAAACTGTTTTTT.

This clonotype was seen many times. The chain employs TRBV6-1 and TRBJ1-1, with D possibly matching TRBD1 (5 bases). CDR1 is MNHNS, CDR2 SASEGT, per germline. Trimming took 0 bases from V and 3 from J, leaving 11 bases between them. The CDR3 extends over 15 amino acids. The CDR3 protein is CASSEATSGYTEAFF. The CDR3 DNA reads as TGTGCCAGCAGTGAAGCAACATCAGGGTACACTGAAGCTTTCTTT.

This clonotype was counted a few times. V gene TRBV20-1 combines with J gene TRBJ2-1; D may be TRBD1 (6 bases). The CDR3 length is 14 residues. The germline gives CDR1 DFQATT, CDR2 SNEGSKA (reference sequence). V shed 3 bases and J shed 5 bases, with 14 bases lying between them. The CDR3 bases are TGCAGTGCTAGTAACAGGGCCTTTAACAATGAGCAGTTCTTC. Protein: CSASNRAFNNEQFF.

This clonotype was detected ten times or more. The chain is built from TRBV12-3 or TRBV12-4 and TRBJ2-1; 10 positions agree with TRBD2. Germline trimming cut 4 bases from V and 7 bases from J; bases unmatched to any gene: 7. This CDR3 region has 15 residues. As DNA, the CDR3 is TGTGCCAGCAGTTATAAGCGGGGGGGTGGGAATGAGCAGTTCTTC. Translating it yields CASSYKRGGGNEQFF.

This clonotype was picked up many times. The rearrangement uses TRBV30 and TRBJ1-1; D is unclear. The germline V and J ends were trimmed by 2 bases and 3 bases, with 16 bases remaining between them. Germline lookup yields CDR1 GTSNPN and CDR2 SVGIG (reference sequence). The CDR3 contains 15 residues. CDR3: CAWSPLGVRDTEAFF. For the CDR3, the DNA is TGTGCCTGGAGTCCCCTTGGCGTCCGGGACACTGAAGCTTTCTTT.

This CDR3 is CASSARPGGSTDTQYF. Written as DNA, the CDR3 is TGCGCCAGCAGCGCGCGCCCAGGCGGTAGCACAGATACGCAGTATTTT. The chain couples TRBV4-3 to TRBJ2-3, with unresolved D. The CDR3 runs 16 residues. The V end was cut by 5 bases, the J end by 0 bases, with 15 bases between. The germline V gene encodes CDR1 LGHNA and CDR2 YSLEER.

This clonotype was counted a few times. The rearrangement uses TRBV28 and TRBJ2-5; 14 nucleotides agree with TRBD2. The CDR3 consists of 15 residues. From germline, CDR1 is MDHEN and CDR2 SYDVKM. V gave up 4 bases and J gave up 5 bases; unmatched junction bases: 3. The CDR3 region has the DNA TGTGCCAGCAGTTCGGGACTAGCGGGAGCGGAGACCCAGTACTTC. This sequence encodes CASSSGLAGAETQYF.

Many counts were recorded for this clonotype. The chain joins TRBV11-2 to TRBJ1-1; 8 bases agree with TRBD1. CDR3 length: 16 amino acids. CDR1 SGHAT and CDR2 FQNNGV come from the germline V gene. V gave up 3 bases and J gave up 5 bases; unmatched junction bases: 11. In DNA form, the CDR3 reads TGTGCCAGCAGCTTCTTGATCGGACAGGGAGGAACTGAAGCTTTCTTT. It codes for CASSFLIGQGGTEAFF.

This clonotype was seen repeatedly, ten times or more. The rearrangement links TRBV27 to TRBJ2-7; D is unresolved. With 5 bases removed from V and 0 bases from J, the gap between germline ends came to 11 bases. Germline-derived CDR1 and CDR2 are MNHEY and SMNVEV (reference sequence). The CDR3 consists of 14 residues. Here the CDR3 reads CASSPRAVSYEQYF. CDR3 DNA: TGTGCCAGCAGTCCCCGGGCGGTCTCCTACGAGCAGTACTTC.

The chain is built from TRBV19 and TRBJ1-5; weak D call: TRBD1 (6 bases). Trimming stripped 6 bases from V and 7 bases from J, with 13 bases between. The CDR3 contains 13 residues. CDR1 is LNHDA and CDR2 is SQIVND in the germline V gene (reference sequence). The CDR3 nucleotides read TGTGCCAGTAGCTGGGGGCGGGGGCAGCCCCAGCATTTT. Its protein product is CASSWGRGQPQHF.

Ten or more counts support this clonotype. The chain combines TRBV30 with TRBJ2-7; no reliable D call. The CDR3 spans 12 residues. Germline V gene lookup returns CDR1 GTSNPN and CDR2 SVGIG (reference sequence). V lost 4 bases to trimming and J lost 4 bases, with 11 bases between them. The chain's CDR3 is CAWIVGPYEQYF. In DNA, the CDR3 is TGTGCCTGGATTGTCGGACCTTACGAGCAGTACTTC.

This clonotype was counted at least ten times. This chain connects TRBV4-2 to TRBJ2-7; D might be TRBD1 (6 bases). V lost 1 base and J lost 1, with 11 bases in between. The germline CDR1 and CDR2 sequences are LGHNA and YNFKEQ. The CDR3 spans 15 residues. The chain's CDR3 is CASSQGTEGSYEQYF. The CDR3 nucleotides read TGTGCCAGCAGCCAAGGGACAGAGGGTTCCTACGAGCAGTACTTC.

A remark on this clonotype: Its ends do not fully match the called genes, so a read error is possible. The V and J genes are TRBV27 and TRBJ1-1; D unclear. The germline CDR1 and CDR2 sequences are MNHEY and SMNVEV (reference sequence). The CDR3 has 13 amino acids. CDR3 DNA: TGTGCCAGCAGTCCCCGAATGAACACTGACGCTTTCTTT. It yields the protein CASSPRMNTDAFF.

By sample share, this clonotype is medium-sized. The chain links TRBV25-1 to TRBJ2-2, with TRBD2 as a possible D gene (7 bases). CDR3 length: 18 amino acids. Trimming stripped 6 bases from V and 1 base from J, with 21 bases between. Germline CDR1 and CDR2: MGHDK and SYGVNS. CDR3: CASSPPPHGGLNTGELFF. The DNA for the CDR3 is TGTGCCAGCAGCCCTCCTCCCCACGGGGGGCTGAACACCGGGGAGCTGTTTTTT.

This clonotype was seen only a few times. This rearrangement joins TRBV7-2 to TRBJ2-7; 8 positions agree with TRBD2. Trimming removed 5 bases from V and 2 bases from J; junction bases left unmatched: 5. Germline V lookup: CDR1 SGHTA, CDR2 FQGNSA. The CDR3 covers 14 residues. CDR3: CASSPGGGPYEQYF. The CDR3 coding sequence is TGTGCCAGCAGCCCCGGGGGGGGGCCCTACGAGCAGTACTTC.

This clonotype was recorded many times. The chain uses TRBV6-4 and TRBJ2-1, with TRBD2 matching over 11 bases. V trimming: 0 bases; J trimming: 6 bases; junction bases outside the gene matches: 1. The length of the CDR3 is 15 residues. The germline CDR1 and CDR2 sequences are MRHNA and SNTAGT. As DNA, the CDR3 is TGTGCCAGCAGTGACTCCCTAGCGGGAGGCAATGAGCAGTTCTTC. It specifies CASSDSLAGGNEQFF.

This clonotype was counted between two and nine times. The V gene is TRBV6-5, the J gene TRBJ2-3; no definite D call. V lost 4 bases and J 3 bases, leaving 5 bases between the germline ends. The CDR3 is 12 residues long. The germline V gene has CDR1 MNHEY and CDR2 SVGAGI. The CDR3 loop is CASSSTTDTQYF. The CDR3 DNA sequence: TGTGCCAGCAGTTCAACTACAGATACGCAGTATTTT.

This clonotype was recorded many times. The V call is TRBV2, the J call TRBJ2-3; TRBD2 matches at 8 bases. CDR1 SNHLY and CDR2 FYNNEI come from the germline V gene. V shed 4 bases, J shed 10 bases, and the junction held 13 bases outside the gene matches. The CDR3 length is 15 residues. The CDR3 protein is CASSALAGSGGAQYF. Written as DNA, the CDR3 is TGTGCCAGCAGTGCCTTAGCGGGGTCCGGCGGGGCGCAGTATTTT.

This clonotype was recorded at least ten times. This rearrangement joins TRBV29-1 to TRBJ2-3; D perhaps matches TRBD2 (5 bases). The CDR3 is made up of 11 amino acids. Trimming left V 3 bases short and J 5 bases short, with 6 bases between. Germline V gene data show CDR1 as SQVTM and CDR2 as ANQGSEA. CDR3 sequence: CSVDGGDTQYF. The CDR3 DNA is TGCAGCGTTGACGGAGGAGATACGCAGTATTTT.